Below, 32 T cell receptor beta chains from the same sample are listed, as sequenced in a study of blood T cell repertoires in COVID-19 (dated by TCRdb to the early 2020s). Libraries were prepared through the immunoSEQ multiplex PCR assay. TCRdb obtained this table from immuneACCESS and retained in-frame rearrangements with V and J assigned. These tables miss some clones; where compared with another copy, unresolved V genes account for less than half of the shortfall, and the remainder is unexplained. The sample table holds about 190,000 clones, of which roughly 78% were seen once. In total, the top ten clones hold 2.5% to 3.5% of the sample. The specimen was peripheral blood. These receptor sequences come from an elderly woman with active or convalescent COVID-19.

The V and J genes are TRBV2 and TRBJ1-2, with 8 bases that match TRBD1. V was pared by 1 base and J by 8 bases, with 12 bases of the junction left unmatched. Per the germline V gene, CDR1 is SNHLY and CDR2 is FYNNEI. CDR3 length: 16 residues. The DNA for the CDR3 is TGTGCCAGCAGTGAAGGCCAGGGGGCTATCATTGGCGGCTACACCTTC. Protein: CASSEGQGAIIGGYTF.

The chain recombines TRBV19 with TRBJ1-5; D is undetermined. Germline CDR1 and CDR2: LNHDA and SQIVND (reference sequence). The CDR3 extends over 15 amino acids. The V end was cut by 6 bases, the J end by 0 bases, with 12 bases between. The CDR3 is CASSRGKYSNQPQHF. CDR3 coding DNA: TGTGCCAGTAGCCGCGGGAAGTATAGCAATCAGCCCCAGCATTTT. Together with reference TRBV19 and TRBJ1-5, the CDR3 gives the full variable domain: DGGITQSPKYLFRKEGQNVTLSCEQNLNHDAMYWYRQDPGQGLRLIYYSQIVNDFQKGDIAEGYSVSREKKESFPLTVTSAQKNPTAFYLCASSRGKYSNQPQHFGDGTRLSIL.

The chain carries TRBV3-1 (or the pseudogene TRBV3-2) and TRBJ1-3; D not certain. V was cut by 6 bases and J by 4 bases, with 10 bases left in between. The CDR3 has 13 amino acids. Per germline, CDR1 LGHDT and CDR2 YNNKEL (reference sequence). The CDR3 region has the DNA TGTGCCAGCAGTCGCGGGTTAGGAAACACCATATATTTT. Translated, it gives CASSRGLGNTIYF.

The rearrangement uses TRBV10-3 and TRBJ2-3; 8 nucleotides line up with TRBD2. The CDR3 totals 14 residues. Germline CDR1 and CDR2: ENHRY and SYGVKD. The V gene end was trimmed by 5 bases and the J gene end by 5 bases; junction bases not matched to a gene: 6. CDR3 DNA sequence: TGTGCCATCAGTCGGGGGGGCCAGGAAGATACGCAGTATTTT. This codes for CAISRGGQEDTQYF.

The genes are TRBV18 and TRBJ2-2; maybe TRBD1 (6 bases). From germline, CDR1 is KGHSH and CDR2 LQKENI. The CDR3 runs to 15 residues. V was pared by 5 bases and J by 0 bases, with 10 bases between. CDR3 region: CASSIDRPNTGELFF. CDR3 bases: TGTGCCAGCTCAATAGACAGGCCGAACACCGGGGAGCTGTTTTTT.

V and J are TRBV12-3 or TRBV12-4 and TRBJ1-2, with a possible D match to TRBD1 (5 bases). Trimming removed 7 bases at V and 4 bases at J, with 13 bases between. The CDR3 has 13 residues. CDR3 nucleotide sequence: TGTGCCAGCACCCCGGGGGATGTCTATGGCTACACCTTC. As protein: CASTPGDVYGYTF.

The J gene is TRBJ2-7, the V gene TRBV7-2; possibly TRBD1 for D (5 bases). The CDR3 is 15 residues long. V was trimmed by 0 bases and J by 0 bases, leaving 9 bases between them. The germline V gene encodes CDR1 SGHTA and CDR2 FQGNSA. CDR3 bases: TGTGCCAGCAGCTTAGCGGCAGGGCCCTCCTACGAGCAGTACTTC. Amino acid sequence: CASSLAAGPSYEQYF.

The chain carries TRBV25-1 and TRBJ2-7; weak D call: TRBD1 (6 bases). The length of the CDR3 is 12 residues. Germline V gene lookup returns CDR1 MGHDK and CDR2 SYGVNS. The germline V and J ends were trimmed by 5 bases and 6 bases, with 11 bases remaining between them. The CDR3 sequence: CASSTQGGEQYF. Here the CDR3 DNA reads TGTGCCAGCAGTACACAGGGTGGCGAGCAGTACTTC.

J is TRBJ2-3 and V is TRBV14; 12 nucleotides match TRBD2. V lost 5 bases, J lost 6 bases, and 3 bases stayed unmatched. CDR3 size: 14 residues. Looked up from germline, CDR1 is SGHDN and CDR2 is FVKESK. The chain's CDR3 is CASSLGLAGDTQYF. In DNA form, the CDR3 reads TGTGCCAGCAGCTTAGGACTAGCGGGGGATACGCAGTATTTT.

This clone has a handful of counts. V gene TRBV6-2 or TRBV6-3 combines with J gene TRBJ1-6; D remains unclear. The ends were cut back, 5 bases at V and 7 bases at J, with 12 bases in the middle. CDR1 is MNHEY and CDR2 is SVGEGT in the germline V gene. CDR3 size: 14 residues. DNA for the CDR3: TGTGCCAGCAGTCATCCGGAGGCCAATTCACCCCTCCACTTT. Its translation: CASSHPEANSPLHF.

This clone has just a few counts. J is TRBJ2-7 and V is TRBV4-1; 8 nucleotides line up with TRBD2. The ends lost 0 bases at V and 4 bases at J; junction bases unmatched: 8. CDR1 is MGHRA, CDR2 YSYEKL, per germline. The CDR3 loop spans 16 amino acids. CDR3 coding DNA: TGCGCCAGCAGCCAAGATAGCTGGCGGGGGGAGTACGAGCAGTACTTC. Translating it yields CASSQDSWRGEYEQYF.

The chain recombines TRBV9 with TRBJ1-2, with no clear D. The CDR3 covers 13 residues. V lost 4 bases, J lost 2 bases, and 9 bases lay in between. Germline CDR1 and CDR2: SGDLS and YYNGEE. Here the CDR3 reads CASSPDSNYGYTF. The DNA of the CDR3 is TGTGCCAGCAGCCCTGACTCCAACTATGGCTACACCTTC.

This chain joins TRBV7-2 and TRBJ2-3; the D gene is possibly TRBD2 (6 bases). Germline V gene sequence: CDR1 SGHTA, CDR2 FQGNSA. The CDR3 is 16 amino acids. Trimming cost V 1 base and J 1 base, with 12 bases left between them. CDR3 nucleotide sequence: TGTGCCAGCAGCTTAGTGGGGTGGGGGGGCACAGATACGCAGTATTTT. Protein sequence: CASSLVGWGGTDTQYF.

This clone was detected a few times. This rearrangement joins TRBV4-1 to TRBJ1-2; 8 nucleotides match TRBD1. CDR1 MGHRA and CDR2 YSYEKL come from the germline V gene. Trimming removed 5 bases from V and 2 bases from J; junction bases left unmatched: 7. CDR3 length: 15 amino acids. The CDR3 DNA sequence: TGCGCCAGCAGCTTCGGGACAGGAGCCAACTATGGCTACACCTTC. Translated, it gives CASSFGTGANYGYTF.

The genes are TRBV9 and TRBJ1-1, with 8 bases matching TRBD1. The germline CDR1 and CDR2 sequences are SGDLS and YYNGEE. J lost 10 bases, V lost 4 bases, and 9 bases had no gene match. The CDR3 runs 13 residues. In nucleotides, the CDR3 is TGTGCCAGCAGCCCCCGGACAGGGAGTAGAGCTTTCTTT. Translation gives CASSPRTGSRAFF. Looking up the rest from reference TRBV9 and TRBJ1-1 gives the full variable domain: DSGVTQTPKHLITATGQRVTLRCSPRSGDLSVYWYQQSLDQGLQFLIQYYNGEERAKGNILERFSAQQFPDLHSELNLSSLELGDSALYFCASSPRTGSRAFFGQGTRLTVV.

This clone was seen a few times. The chain uses TRBV7-2 and TRBJ2-7, with 12 bases lining up with TRBD2. CDR3 length equals 15 residues. J lost 7 bases, V lost 4 bases, and 8 bases had no gene match. Germline V gives CDR1 SGHTA, CDR2 FQGNSA. CDR3 region: CASSSQLAGGREQYF. CDR3 in DNA: TGTGCCAGCAGCTCGCAACTAGCGGGGGGAAGAGAGCAGTACTTC.

V usage is TRBV7-2 and J usage is TRBJ2-5, with D perhaps TRBD2 (6 bases). The germline CDR1 and CDR2 sequences are SGHTA and FQGNSA. This CDR3 comprises 15 residues. The germline V and J ends were trimmed by 3 bases and 2 bases, with 13 bases remaining between them. CDR3 bases: TGTGCCAGCAGCTTTCGGGGGACTGGGCAAGAGACCCAGTACTTC. It specifies CASSFRGTGQETQYF. The full variable domain, in which reference TRBV7-2 and TRBJ2-5 provide the parts outside the CDR3, is GAGVSQSPSNKVTEKGKDVELRCDPISGHTALYWYRQSLGQGLEFLIYFQGNSAPDKSGLPSDRFSAERTGGSVSTLTIQRTQQEDSAVYLCASSFRGTGQETQYFGPGTRLLVL.

The DNA of the CDR3 is TGCGCCAGCAGCTCGACGACAGGGTCCTACGAGCAGTACTTC. Encoded protein: CASSSTTGSYEQYF. J is TRBJ2-7 and V is TRBV5-1, with 7 positions matching TRBD1. CDR1 is SGHRS and CDR2 is YFSETQ in the germline V gene. The J segment lost 1 base and the V segment lost 3 bases, leaving 4 bases of the junction unmatched. The CDR3 is 14 amino acids.

This rearrangement joins TRBV28 to TRBJ1-2; possibly TRBD1 for D (5 bases). The V gene lost 1 base and the J gene lost 2 bases, with 11 bases spanning the gap. Germline loops: CDR1 MDHEN, CDR2 SYDVKM. The CDR3 spans 15 residues. The CDR3 loop reads CASSLSLTDNYGYTF. The CDR3 region has the DNA TGTGCCAGCAGTTTATCCCTGACAGACAACTATGGCTACACCTTC.

This clone was detected a few times. The chain joins TRBV27 to TRBJ1-1; 8 nucleotides match TRBD1. Germline V gene lookup returns CDR1 MNHEY and CDR2 SMNVEV (reference sequence). V lost 3 bases to trimming and J lost 4 bases; unmatched junction nucleotides: 4. This CDR3 has 14 residues. DNA for the CDR3: TGTGCCAGCAGTTTGGACAGGGTCGGCACTGAAGCTTTCTTT. Translating it yields CASSLDRVGTEAFF.

This clone was picked up one time. V usage is TRBV13 and J usage is TRBJ1-5; D perhaps matches TRBD1 (6 bases). Germline V gene lookup returns CDR1 PRHDT and CDR2 FYEKMQ (reference sequence). Trimming shortened V by 5 bases and J by 5 bases, and 10 bases separated the two germline ends. This CDR3 comprises 13 residues. In nucleotides, the CDR3 is TGTGCCAGCAGCCGGACAGTTGATCAGCCCCAGCATTTT. Protein sequence: CASSRTVDQPQHF. Full variable domain (missing parts from reference TRBV13 and TRBJ1-5): AAGVIQSPRHLIKEKRETATLKCYPIPRHDTVYWYQQGPGQDPQFLISFYEKMQSDKGSIPDRFSAQQFSDYHSELNMSSLELGDSALYFCASSRTVDQPQHFGDGTRLSIL.

The V gene is TRBV9, the J gene TRBJ2-1; D might be TRBD1 (7 bases). The CDR3 spans 17 residues. Deletions cut 3 bases from V and 4 bases from J, with 20 bases between. Germline values: CDR1 SGDLS, CDR2 YYNGEE. The CDR3: CASSETGTEAGYNEQFF. In nucleotides, the CDR3 is TGTGCCAGCAGCGAGACAGGGACCGAGGCGGGATACAATGAGCAGTTCTTC.

This chain uses TRBV28 with TRBJ2-3, with 9 bases that match TRBD2. The CDR3 runs to 18 residues. The V segment lost 5 bases and the J segment 2 bases; nucleotides outside the gene matches: 14. Per the germline V gene, CDR1 is MDHEN and CDR2 is SYDVKM. The CDR3 loop is CASSPALSSGESTDTQYF. CDR3 nucleotide sequence: TGTGCCAGCAGTCCCGCCTTATCTAGCGGGGAGTCCACAGATACGCAGTATTTT.

This clone came up a few times. J is TRBJ2-7 and V is TRBV5-4, with a possible D match to TRBD1 (6 bases). The V end was cut by 1 base, the J end by 2 bases, with 7 bases between. The CDR3 runs to 13 residues. Germline V lookup: CDR1 SGHNT, CDR2 YYREEE (reference sequence). The CDR3 loop is CASSLPGAYEQYF. CDR3 coding DNA: TGTGCCAGCAGCTTGCCAGGGGCCTACGAGCAGTACTTC. Looking up the rest from reference TRBV5-4 and TRBJ2-7 gives the full variable domain: ETGVTQSPTHLIKTRGQQVTLRCSSQSGHNTVSWYQQALGQGPQFIFQYYREEENGRGNFPPRFSGLQFPNYSSELNVNALELDDSALYLCASSLPGAYEQYFGPGTRLTVT.

This clone was recorded once. The chain couples TRBV6-1 to TRBJ2-3, with 10 nucleotides matching TRBD2. This CDR3 contains 15 residues. The ends lost 3 bases at V and 4 bases at J; junction bases unmatched: 4. Germline V gene lookup returns CDR1 MNHNS and CDR2 SASEGT. CDR3 in amino acids: CASSEQRGGADTQYF. For the CDR3, the DNA is TGTGCCAGCAGTGAGCAGCGGGGGGGTGCAGATACGCAGTATTTT.

This clone showed up just a few times. The V gene is TRBV28, the J gene TRBJ2-2, with D possibly being TRBD1 (6 bases). Trimming left V 5 bases short and J 5 bases short, with 12 bases between. Germline CDR1 is MDHEN and CDR2 is SYDVKM. This CDR3 has 14 residues. In DNA, the CDR3 is TGTGCCAGCAGTCCCCAGAGGGGGACCGGGGAGCTGTTTTTT. Its protein product is CASSPQRGTGELFF.

The chain uses TRBV6-6 and TRBJ2-1; D is ambiguous. This CDR3 is 11 amino acids long. The germline gives CDR1 MNHNY, CDR2 SVGAGI (reference sequence). V was shortened by 2 bases and J by 10 bases, with 6 bases between the two germline ends. CDR3 in DNA: TGTGCCAGCAGTTACAAAGAGGAGCAGTTCTTC. Amino acid sequence: CASSYKEEQFF.

This chain connects TRBV4-1 to TRBJ1-1; 9 bases line up with TRBD1. The CDR3 has 15 amino acids. Germline V gives CDR1 MGHRA, CDR2 YSYEKL. Losses at the gene ends were 1 base for V and 2 bases for J; bases not matched to a gene: 2. This CDR3 is CASSQGQGDNTEAFF. CDR3 DNA: TGCGCCAGCAGCCAAGGACAGGGGGATAACACTGAAGCTTTCTTT.

This chain links TRBV7-9 with TRBJ2-3, with 8 bases that match TRBD2. The J segment lost 3 bases and the V segment lost 6 bases, leaving 11 bases of the junction unmatched. CDR1 is SEHNR and CDR2 is FQNEAQ in the germline V gene (reference sequence). CDR3 size: 16 residues. The CDR3: CASRTFRGGRTDTQYF. DNA for the CDR3: TGTGCCAGCAGGACTTTCCGGGGGGGCCGGACAGATACGCAGTATTTT.

V usage is TRBV9 and J usage is TRBJ2-7, with D possibly TRBD1 on 6 matching bases. The CDR3 consists of 14 residues. Germline CDR1 and CDR2: SGDLS and YYNGEE. V was shortened by 3 bases and J by 4 bases, with 14 bases between the two germline ends. This CDR3 is CASSAGTHNYEQYF. CDR3 nucleotides: TGTGCCAGCAGCGCCGGGACACACAATTACGAGCAGTACTTC.

The chain is built from TRBV4-2 and TRBJ1-2, with 10 nucleotides matching TRBD1. This CDR3 region has 15 residues. The junction had 5 bases not matched to a gene; V was cut back by 3 bases and J by 4 bases. CDR1 and CDR2 from the germline V gene are LGHNA and YNFKEQ. The CDR3 sequence: CASSQGTGAIYGYTF. The DNA for the CDR3 is TGTGCCAGCAGCCAGGGGACAGGGGCCATCTATGGCTACACCTTC.

The chain couples TRBV5-5 to TRBJ1-6, with D maybe TRBD1 (6 bases). V gave up 4 bases and J gave up 10 bases, with 15 bases separating them. The CDR3 covers 14 residues. Germline CDR1 reads SGHKS; CDR2 reads YYEKEE (reference sequence). The CDR3 DNA reads TGTGCCAGCAGCGACGACAGGTATCAATCACCCCTCCACTTT. It codes for CASSDDRYQSPLHF.